These 27 T cell receptor beta chains came from one sample sequenced in a study of T cell repertoires in cytomegalovirus infection. TCRdb used MiXCR to reprocess the reads, holding one entry per CDR3 protein. The repertoire has 450,000 to 600,000 distinct CDR3 sequences, about 33% of them found once; the top ten carry about a sixth. No cognate antigen is known for these TCRs. Sequenced material: cultured PBMCs, taken from culture after CMV antigen stimulation. The receptors shown here come from a human donor in good health (CMV status not recorded). Some clones in this sample may be carry-over from other donors' samples.

The chain employs TRBV19 and TRBJ1-4; 8 bases align to TRBD1. This CDR3 is built from 16 residues. The V segment lost 7 bases and the J segment 3 bases; nucleotides outside the gene matches: 10. Germline loops: CDR1 LNHDA, CDR2 SQIVND (reference sequence). Here the CDR3 reads CASTQAYRGANEKLFF. The CDR3 nucleotides are TGTGCCAGTACCCAAGCCTACAGGGGGGCTAATGAAAAACTGTTTTTT.

V usage is TRBV12-3 or TRBV12-4 and J usage is TRBJ1-2, with 7 bases that match TRBD1. The ends lost 1 base at V and 7 bases at J; junction bases unmatched: 3. CDR3 length equals 13 residues. The CDR3 DNA reads TGTGCCAGCAGTTTAGGACAGGGAATTGGCTACACCTTC. Residues: CASSLGQGIGYTF.

This clonotype has more than one count but fewer than ten. The chain joins TRBV10-2 to TRBJ2-7; D gene unclear. V lost 4 bases to trimming and J lost 1 base, with 11 bases between them. Per the germline V gene, CDR1 is WSHSY and CDR2 is SAAADI. There are 14 residues in the CDR3. The CDR3 sequence is CASSAPSRSYEQYF. The CDR3, as DNA: TGCGCCAGCAGTGCGCCCTCGAGGTCCTACGAGCAGTACTTC.

The rearrangement uses TRBV12-5 and TRBJ1-1; TRBD1 matches 9 bases. CDR3 size: 16 residues. Germline V gene data show CDR1 as LGHNT and CDR2 as FRNRAP. V shed 0 bases and J 5 bases; nucleotides not matched to a gene: 7. Written as DNA, the CDR3 is TGTGCTAGTGGTTTGGTACAGGGGGCGGTGTTGACTGAAGCTTTCTTT. Translation gives CASGLVQGAVLTEAFF.

This clonotype was detected only a few times. CDR3 protein: CASSLATAGGQETQYF. The CDR3, as DNA: TGTGCCAGCAGCTTAGCGACTGCGGGAGGACAAGAGACCCAGTACTTC. The chain couples TRBV7-2 to TRBJ2-5; 8 bases map to TRBD2. This CDR3 comprises 16 residues. Germline values: CDR1 SGHTA, CDR2 FQGNSA. Trimming at V came to 0 bases and at J to 2 bases, leaving 5 bases not matched to a gene. Full variable domain (remainder filled in from reference TRBV7-2 and TRBJ2-5): GAGVSQSPSNKVTEKGKDVELRCDPISGHTALYWYRQSLGQGLEFLIYFQGNSAPDKSGLPSDRFSAERTGGSVSTLTIQRTQQEDSAVYLCASSLATAGGQETQYFGPGTRLLVL.

This clonotype appeared many times. The V gene is TRBV24-1, the J gene TRBJ2-5; the D gene is possibly TRBD1 (6 bases). CDR3 length equals 15 residues. CDR1 is KGHDR, CDR2 SFDVKD, per germline. V gave up 4 bases and J gave up 1 base, with 12 bases separating them. CDR3 sequence reads: CATSDRQGTQETQYF. The CDR3 bases are TGTGCCACCAGTGACCGGCAGGGGACCCAAGAGACCCAGTACTTC.

V and J are TRBV7-2 and TRBJ1-4; D gene unclear. The CDR3 has 15 residues. The V end lost 6 bases, the J end lost 7 bases, and 18 bases lay between the germline ends. Germline loops: CDR1 SGHTA, CDR2 FQGNSA. The CDR3 DNA sequence: TGTGCCAGCAGACGAGAAATCGGCTGGGCTGAAAAACTGTTTTTT. The encoded protein is CASRREIGWAEKLFF.

A few counts support this clonotype. The chain links TRBV25-1 to TRBJ2-5; a weak D match, TRBD1 (6 bases). This CDR3 contains 15 residues. Germline-derived CDR1 and CDR2 are MGHDK and SYGVNS. The germline V and J ends were trimmed by 6 bases and 1 base, with 15 bases remaining between them. The CDR3 protein is CASSLDSNFQETQYF. DNA of the CDR3: TGTGCCAGCAGCTTGGACAGCAACTTCCAAGAGACCCAGTACTTC.

This rearrangement joins TRBV27 to TRBJ2-1; TRBD2 aligns across 11 bases. CDR1 is MNHEY and CDR2 is SMNVEV in the germline V gene (reference sequence). The CDR3 sequence is 16 residues long. Trimming took 5 bases from V and 10 from J; bases not matched to a gene: 13. The CDR3 bases are TGTGCCAGCAGTCCCCAGAGGACTAGCGGGCCTGAGGAGCAGTTCTTC. This encodes CASSPQRTSGPEEQFF.

This clonotype was detected a few times. CDR3 region: CASSQEPGSYNEQFF. CDR3 DNA sequence: TGCGCCAGCAGCCAAGAGCCAGGGAGCTACAATGAGCAGTTCTTC. This chain connects TRBV4-1 to TRBJ2-1; either TRBD1 or TRBD2 may fit D (5 bases each). Germline CDR1 MGHRA, CDR2 YSYEKL. V shed 0 bases and J shed 3 bases, with 9 bases lying between them. CDR3 length equals 15 residues.

This clonotype was observed many times. The chain links TRBV24-1 to TRBJ2-3; perhaps TRBD2 as D (6 bases). The CDR3 length is 13 residues. Germline V gene lookup returns CDR1 KGHDR and CDR2 SFDVKD. The ends were cut back, 2 bases at V and 6 bases at J, with 8 bases in the middle. The CDR3 coding sequence is TGTGCCACCAGTGATTGGGAGGCCGATACGCAGTATTTT. Encoded protein: CATSDWEADTQYF.

This rearrangement joins TRBV6-2 or TRBV6-3 to TRBJ1-5; 7 bases are a match to TRBD1. CDR1 MNHEY and CDR2 SVGEGT come from the germline V gene. The length of the CDR3 is 16 residues. Unmatched junction bases numbered 10, after V lost 6 bases and J lost 2 bases. This CDR3 is CASSAWQGDGNQPQHF. CDR3 DNA: TGTGCCAGCAGCGCGTGGCAGGGGGACGGCAATCAGCCCCAGCATTTT.

This clonotype was picked up a small number of times. The chain carries TRBV5-5 and TRBJ2-1; D is ambiguous. CDR3 length: 13 residues. From germline, CDR1 is SGHKS and CDR2 YYEKEE (reference sequence). V gave up 0 bases and J gave up 8 bases, with 9 bases separating them. The CDR3 DNA is TGTGCCAGCAGCTTGGATGAAGTGTATGAGCAGTTCTTC. Translation: CASSLDEVYEQFF.

The chain uses TRBV6-2 or TRBV6-3 and TRBJ1-1; 8 positions match TRBD1. The trim removed 8 bases at V and 2 bases at J, leaving 7 bases unmatched. The CDR3 runs 14 residues. CDR1 and CDR2 (germline): MNHEY, SVGEGT. CDR3 loop: CASAAGGSNTEAFF. The CDR3 DNA follows: TGTGCCAGCGCGGCAGGGGGCTCCAACACTGAAGCTTTCTTT.

The chain recombines TRBV27 with TRBJ2-6, with D perhaps matching TRBD1 (6 bases). CDR3 length equals 18 residues. The V gene's germline CDR1 is MNHEY and CDR2 SMNVEV (reference sequence). The DNA of the CDR3 is TGTGCTACAGCAAATTGGCAGGGGCAAAGCTCTGGGGCCAACGTCCTGACTTTC. Its protein product is CATANWQGQSSGANVLTF.

V gene TRBV19 combines with J gene TRBJ1-4; TRBD1 is a possible D gene (6 bases). CDR1 is LNHDA and CDR2 is SQIVND in the germline V gene (reference sequence). The CDR3 covers 15 residues. V was pared by 7 bases and J by 2 bases, with 14 bases between. Here the CDR3 reads CASTFGTRTNEKLFF. The CDR3 nucleotides read TGTGCCAGTACCTTCGGGACACGGACTAATGAAAAACTGTTTTTT.

V gene TRBV7-2 combines with J gene TRBJ1-2; 10 bases match TRBD1. V shed 1 base and J 1 base; nucleotides not matched to a gene: 9. Germline V gene lookup returns CDR1 SGHTA and CDR2 FQGNSA. The length of the CDR3 is 18 residues. CDR3 DNA: TGTGCCAGCAGCTTAGGGTCTCTGACAGGGGGCTTTAACTATGGCTACACCTTC. It translates to CASSLGSLTGGFNYGYTF.

In this sample, this clonotype turned up many times. This sequence joins TRBV7-8 and TRBJ2-1, with D possibly being TRBD2 (5 bases). Germline CDR1 reads SGHVS; CDR2 reads FQNEAQ. The CDR3 is made up of 11 amino acids. The V gene lost 11 bases and the J gene lost 8 bases, with 13 bases spanning the gap. DNA of the CDR3: TGTGCCGCGAAAGACGGGGATGAGCAGTTCTTC. Its protein is CAAKDGDEQFF.

This clonotype was observed a few times. The gene calls are TRBV5-4 and TRBJ2-1; 9 bases line up with TRBD2. Germline V gene lookup returns CDR1 SGHNT and CDR2 YYREEE (reference sequence). Trimming cost V 3 bases and J 0 bases; bases outside gene matches: 13. This CDR3 spans 19 amino acids. CDR3 in amino acids: CASSWGNGLASSSYNEQFF. CDR3 coding DNA: TGTGCCAGCAGCTGGGGGAACGGACTAGCGTCAAGCTCCTACAATGAGCAGTTCTTC.

The rearrangement uses TRBV7-6 and TRBJ2-7, with D tentatively TRBD1 or TRBD2 (5 bases each). The germline gives CDR1 SGHVS, CDR2 FNYEAQ. This CDR3 region has 14 residues. V dropped 2 bases and J dropped 0 bases, with 8 bases sitting between them. Written as DNA, the CDR3 is TGTGCCAGCAGCTTACTGGGGGACTCCTACGAGCAGTACTTC. Its translation is CASSLLGDSYEQYF.

CDR3 in amino acids: CASSSLVDRKGTDTQYF. The CDR3 DNA follows: TGTGCCAGCAGCTCCCTGGTCGACAGAAAGGGCACAGATACGCAGTATTTT. The chain uses TRBV7-6 and TRBJ2-3; D may be TRBD1 (5 bases). V shed 4 bases and J shed 1 base, with 18 bases lying between them. In germline, CDR1 is SGHVS, CDR2 FNYEAQ. The CDR3 is made up of 17 amino acids.

The J gene is TRBJ2-7, the V gene TRBV5-1; a possible D gene is TRBD1 (5 bases). The CDR3 length is 15 residues. Deletions cut 7 bases from V and 2 bases from J, with 19 bases between. Looked up from germline, CDR1 is SGHRS and CDR2 is YFSETQ. Here the CDR3 reads CASAPYRSPTYEQYF. CDR3 coding DNA: TGCGCCAGCGCTCCTTACAGGAGTCCCACCTACGAGCAGTACTTC.

V and J are TRBV27 and TRBJ2-7, with TRBD2 matching 9 bases. This CDR3 has 13 amino acids. The germline gives CDR1 MNHEY, CDR2 SMNVEV (reference sequence). With 4 bases clipped from V and 5 bases from J, the junction kept 3 bases outside the gene matches. CDR3 nucleotide sequence: TGTGCCAGCAGTTGGGCGGGGGGGGACGAGCAGTACTTC. Translating gives CASSWAGGDEQYF.

There are a few counts of this clonotype. The rearrangement joins TRBV9 to TRBJ1-6; D remains ambiguous. The CDR3 consists of 15 residues. Germline V lookup: CDR1 SGDLS, CDR2 YYNGEE. V lost 0 bases, J lost 0 bases, and 4 bases lay in between. The DNA for the CDR3 is TGTGCCAGCAGCGTAGGGAGCTCCTATAATTCACCCCTCCACTTT. Translation gives CASSVGSSYNSPLHF.

The chain joins TRBV23-1 to TRBJ2-3; weak D call: TRBD2 (6 bases). TRBV23-1 is recorded as an ORF, its role being uncertain. The CDR3 loop spans 18 amino acids. The germline V and J ends were trimmed by 5 bases and 0 bases, with 21 bases remaining between them. The CDR3 sequence is CASSFGSGEDSSTDTQYF. CDR3 DNA sequence: TGCGCCAGCAGTTTCGGTAGCGGCGAAGATTCGAGCACAGATACGCAGTATTTT.

V is TRBV7-9 and J is TRBJ1-2; 8 bases align to TRBD1. Germline V gene lookup returns CDR1 SEHNR and CDR2 FQNEAQ (reference sequence). The CDR3 is 17 amino acids. V was pared by 3 bases and J by 0 bases, with 9 bases of the junction left unmatched. CDR3 sequence (DNA): TGTGCCAGCAGCTTGACCTGGGACAGGAAACCTAACTATGGCTACACCTTC. Amino acid sequence: CASSLTWDRKPNYGYTF. Looking up the rest from reference TRBV7-9 and TRBJ1-2 gives the full variable domain: DTGVSQNPRHKITKRGQNVTFRCDPISEHNRLYWYRQTLGQGPEFLTYFQNEAQLEKSRLLSDRFSAERPKGSFSTLEIQRTEQGDSAMYLCASSLTWDRKPNYGYTFGSGTRLTVV.

This clonotype has a handful of counts. The chain recombines TRBV4-3 with TRBJ2-7; 7 bases agree with TRBD2. Germline V lookup: CDR1 LGHNA, CDR2 YSLEER. V was pared by 0 bases and J by 4 bases, with 6 bases of the junction left unmatched. CDR3 length: 15 residues. CDR3 sequence (DNA): TGCGCCAGCAGCCAAGACTCGGGAGGATGGTACGAGCAGTACTTC. This gives the protein CASSQDSGGWYEQYF.